This T cell receptor beta chain was recorded in a study of STAT5B mutations in CD4+ large granular lymphocyte leukemia. Overall study context: Among healthy controls, a particular HLA allele went with more CDR3 'QG' motifs.

The CDR3 has 15 amino acids. Trimming stripped 6 bases from V and 0 bases from J, with 12 bases between. Germline loops: CDR1 LNHDA, CDR2 SQIVND (reference sequence). The study, taken as a whole, reports: Main leukemic clonotypes were patient-specific, but 20% to 25% appeared at low frequency elsewhere. CD4-sorted patient repertoires seemed more clonal than healthy CD4+ repertoires. TRBV06-family usage was enriched in top patient clones (8/27) versus controls (2/35).

About this clone itself: What it binds is unknown.

Libraries were prepared by immunoSEQ multiplex PCR; TCRdb keeps only in-frame clonotypes and omits some of them. The sample holds fewer than 45,000 clones, approximately 72% seen once. The sequenced material came from CD4+ T cells from blood buffy coats. This clonotype was sampled from a human donor in good health. V is TRBV19 and J is TRBJ1-3, with D unclear. CDR3 nucleotides: TGTGCCAGTAGCCCCTCCCATATCTCTGGAAACACCATATATTTT. This encodes CASSPSHISGNTIYF.